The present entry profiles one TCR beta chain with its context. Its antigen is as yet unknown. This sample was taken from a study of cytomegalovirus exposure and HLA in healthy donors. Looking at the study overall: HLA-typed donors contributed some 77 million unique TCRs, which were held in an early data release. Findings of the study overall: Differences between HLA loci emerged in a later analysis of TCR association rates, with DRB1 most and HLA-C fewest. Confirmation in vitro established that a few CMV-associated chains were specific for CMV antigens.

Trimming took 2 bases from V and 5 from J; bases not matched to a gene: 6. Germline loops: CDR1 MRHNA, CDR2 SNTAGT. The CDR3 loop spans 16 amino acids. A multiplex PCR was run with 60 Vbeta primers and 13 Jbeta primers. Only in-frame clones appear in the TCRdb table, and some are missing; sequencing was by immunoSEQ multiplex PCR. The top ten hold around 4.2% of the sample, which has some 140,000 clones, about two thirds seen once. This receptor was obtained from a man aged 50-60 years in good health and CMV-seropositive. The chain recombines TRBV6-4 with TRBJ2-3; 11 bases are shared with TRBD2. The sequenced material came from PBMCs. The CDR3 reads CASSDGVAGGEDTQYF. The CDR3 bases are TGTGCCAGCAGTGACGGTGTAGCGGGGGGGGAAGATACGCAGTATTTT.